A single sample is the source of the 23 T cell receptor beta chains below, sequenced in a study of T cells after yellow fever vaccination. TCRdb reprocessed the 5' RACE reads via MiXCR and lists one record per CDR3 protein. This table holds roughly 94,000 distinct CDR3 sequences, about 8.2% found once. The sequences come from CD8+ T cells not binding an NS4B(214-222) dextramer, sorted from PBMCs, collected around 15 days after the first yellow fever vaccination. All receptors derive from a man aged 18 to 30 who received the YFV17D yellow fever vaccine.

This rearrangement joins TRBV5-5 to TRBJ1-1; D call uncertain. The V gene lost 0 bases and the J gene lost 7 bases, with 10 bases spanning the gap. The CDR3 contains 13 residues. Germline V gene lookup returns CDR1 SGHKS and CDR2 YYEKEE (reference sequence). CDR3: CASSLAAGLEAFF. The DNA of the CDR3 is TGTGCCAGCAGCTTGGCCGCCGGCCTTGAAGCTTTCTTT.

This clonotype was observed a few times. The CDR3 coding sequence is TGTGCCAGCAGCCCGGACAGGGGCTCCTACAATGAGCAGTTCTTC. This gives the protein CASSPDRGSYNEQFF. This chain joins TRBV7-6 and TRBJ2-1, with 9 bases lining up with TRBD1. V gave up 5 bases and J gave up 0 bases; unmatched junction bases: 2. The CDR3 consists of 15 residues. CDR1 and CDR2 (germline): SGHVS, FNYEAQ.

The chain carries TRBV5-6 and TRBJ1-4, with no clear D. V was trimmed by 7 bases and J by 8 bases, leaving 6 bases between them. The length of the CDR3 is 10 residues. Germline-derived CDR1 and CDR2 are SGHDT and YYEEEE. CDR3 in amino acids: CASVDEKLFF. The DNA of the CDR3 is TGTGCCAGCGTAGACGAAAAACTGTTTTTT.

CDR3 DNA: TGTGCCAGCAGTTTAGCGGTCCCTCGGCCCCAGCATTTT. Protein sequence: CASSLAVPRPQHF. The gene calls are TRBV12-3 or TRBV12-4 and TRBJ1-5; D is undetermined. V gave up 0 bases and J gave up 9 bases, with 9 bases separating them. The CDR3 loop spans 13 amino acids.

This clonotype was counted a few times. The chain has TRBV7-2 and TRBJ1-2; 11 bases align to TRBD1. V shed 5 bases, J shed 5 bases, and the junction held 7 bases outside the gene matches. The CDR3 length is 15 residues. In germline, CDR1 is SGHTA, CDR2 FQGNSA. The CDR3 spells CASSRTGGVGYGYTF. The CDR3 DNA reads TGTGCCAGCAGCAGGACAGGGGGCGTAGGATATGGCTACACCTTC.

This chain joins TRBV4-1 and TRBJ2-4; 7 bases align to TRBD1. The CDR3 loop spans 15 amino acids. V trimming: 0 bases; J trimming: 5 bases; junction bases outside the gene matches: 4. Germline V lookup: CDR1 MGHRA, CDR2 YSYEKL. DNA for the CDR3: TGCGCCAGCAGCCAAGATACCGGGACAGAAAACATTCAGTACTTC. It encodes CASSQDTGTENIQYF.

This clonotype was counted between two and nine times. The V and J genes are TRBV14 and TRBJ2-7; no clear D gene. This CDR3 spans 13 amino acids. Trimming removed 4 bases at V and 4 bases at J, with 11 bases between. The germline gives CDR1 SGHDN, CDR2 FVKESK. CDR3 region: CASSLRLFYEQYF. CDR3 coding DNA: TGTGCCAGCAGCCTCCGCCTGTTTTACGAGCAGTACTTC.

This chain uses TRBV6-2 or TRBV6-3 with TRBJ1-5; D ambiguous. This CDR3 region has 14 residues. Trimming removed 0 bases from V and 4 bases from J, with 7 bases in between. Germline V gives CDR1 MNHEY, CDR2 SVGEGT. The chain's CDR3 is CASSYSGGNQPQHF. The CDR3 DNA sequence: TGTGCCAGCAGTTACTCTGGCGGGAATCAGCCCCAGCATTTT.

The chain uses TRBV4-1 and TRBJ1-4; 8 bases fit TRBD1. The CDR3 has 16 residues. The germline CDR1 and CDR2 sequences are MGHRA and YSYEKL. J was trimmed by 8 bases and V by 3 bases; bases with no gene match: 11. CDR3 amino acids: CASSHLIGQGGEKLFF. For the CDR3, the DNA is TGCGCCAGCAGCCATCTCATTGGACAGGGCGGCGAAAAACTGTTTTTT.

This clonotype was detected only a few times. The chain recombines TRBV5-1 with TRBJ2-3, with D perhaps TRBD2 (5 bases). The CDR3 is 15 residues long. The germline gives CDR1 SGHRS, CDR2 YFSETQ. V was cut by 1 base and J by 2 bases, with 11 bases left in between. The DNA of the CDR3 is TGCGCCAGCAGCTTGATGGGGAGTTTCACAGATACGCAGTATTTT. This gives the protein CASSLMGSFTDTQYF.

The genes are TRBV12-3 or TRBV12-4 and TRBJ2-1, with a weak D call TRBD1 (6 bases). Between the trimmed V and J ends, which lost 3 bases and 3 bases, there was a span of 12 bases. The CDR3 has 15 residues. CDR3 DNA sequence: TGTGCCAGCAGTTTGAGCCCGGACAGCTACAATGAGCAGTTCTTC. This translates into CASSLSPDSYNEQFF.

This rearrangement joins TRBV19 to TRBJ1-2; tentatively, D is TRBD1 (5 bases). The germline V gene encodes CDR1 LNHDA and CDR2 SQIVND (reference sequence). The CDR3 length is 13 residues. The V end lost 5 bases, the J end lost 9 bases, and 16 bases lay between the germline ends. The CDR3 DNA sequence: TGTGCCAGTAGTTCGGGACCTACTTGGAGCTACACCTTC. Its protein product is CASSSGPTWSYTF. Based on the CDR3 plus reference TRBV19 and TRBJ1-2, the full variable domain is DGGITQSPKYLFRKEGQNVTLSCEQNLNHDAMYWYRQDPGQGLRLIYYSQIVNDFQKGDIAEGYSVSREKKESFPLTVTSAQKNPTAFYLCASSSGPTWSYTFGSGTRLTVV.

In this sample, this clonotype turned up a few times. This sequence joins TRBV6-1 and TRBJ2-7; a weak D match, TRBD2 (6 bases). CDR1 MNHNS and CDR2 SASEGT come from the germline V gene. The CDR3 runs to 16 residues. The ends were cut back, 0 bases at V and 1 base at J, with 13 bases in the middle. The CDR3, as DNA: TGTGCCAGCAGTGAAGCGCTTTTTGGGGGGTCCTACGAGCAGTACTTC. Protein product: CASSEALFGGSYEQYF.

The V and J genes are TRBV7-6 and TRBJ1-1, with D possibly TRBD1 on 5 matching bases. Germline V lookup: CDR1 SGHVS, CDR2 FNYEAQ. This CDR3 is built from 13 residues. V lost 3 bases, J lost 6 bases, and 11 bases lay in between. Here the CDR3 DNA reads TGTGCCAGCAGCTTGGGGCCCGGGGCTGAAGCTTTCTTT. It codes for CASSLGPGAEAFF. Full variable domain (outside the CDR3, taken from reference TRBV7-6 and TRBJ1-1): GAGVSQSPRYKVTKRGQDVALRCDPISGHVSLYWYRQALGQGPEFLTYFNYEAQQDKSGLPNDRFSAERPEGSISTLTIQRTEQRDSAMYRCASSLGPGAEAFFGQGTRLTVV.

The J gene is TRBJ2-7, the V gene TRBV6-5, with 8 bases identical to TRBD1. This CDR3 is 14 amino acids long. Per germline, CDR1 MNHEY and CDR2 SVGAGI. V dropped 2 bases and J dropped 4; count of bases not matched to a gene: 4. The CDR3 DNA reads as TGTGCCAGCAGTTACGGACAGGGAGGATACGAGCAGTACTTC. It translates to CASSYGQGGYEQYF.

On this clonotype: The junction shows a germline mismatch at one end, possibly a read error. The genes are TRBV29-1 and TRBJ2-1, with D perhaps matching TRBD2 (5 bases). This CDR3 comprises 16 residues. CDR1 and CDR2 (germline): SQVTM, ANQGSEA. The CDR3 loop is CSVEGGSETRYNQQFF. The CDR3 coding sequence is TGCAGCGTTGAAGGAGGGTCTGAGACTCGCTACAATCAGCAGTTCTTC.

This clonotype showed up just a few times. The chain employs TRBV7-9 and TRBJ2-7; tentative D call: TRBD2 (6 bases). V lost 5 bases and J lost 5, with 19 bases in between. The CDR3 is 15 residues long. Germline CDR1 reads SEHNR; CDR2 reads FQNEAQ (reference sequence). This CDR3 reads CASSPIGRMDDEQYF. In DNA form, the CDR3 reads TGTGCCAGCAGCCCGATTGGGAGGATGGACGACGAGCAGTACTTC.

V usage is TRBV10-3 and J usage is TRBJ2-7; D unresolved. Between the trimmed V and J ends, which lost 6 bases and 2 bases, there was a span of 8 bases. CDR3 size: 12 residues. The germline CDR1 and CDR2 sequences are ENHRY and SYGVKD. CDR3 nucleotides: TGTGCCATCAGCCCGGGTGCCTACGAGCAGTACTTC. Encoded protein: CAISPGAYEQYF.

This clonotype came up once. Sequence at one end of the junction differs from germline and may be a read error. V usage is TRBV2 and J usage is TRBJ2-7; TRBD1 aligns across 7 bases. The CDR3 has 17 amino acids. CDR1 is SNHLY and CDR2 is FYNNEI in the germline V gene. CDR3 sequence: CAISTEYRGETLYEQYF. CDR3 coding DNA: TGTGCCATCAGTACGGAATACAGGGGAGAGACCCTCTACGAGCAGTACTTC. Together with reference TRBV2 and TRBJ2-7, the CDR3 gives the full variable domain: EPEVTQTPSHQVTQMGQEVILRCVPISNHLYFYWYRQILGQKVEFLVSFYNNEISEKSEIFDDQFSVERPDGSNFTLKIRSTKLEDSAMYFCAISTEYRGETLYEQYFGPGTRLTVT.

At least ten counts were recorded for this clonotype. J is TRBJ1-1 and V is TRBV29-1, with unresolved D. The CDR3 is 11 residues long. Germline V CDR1 and CDR2: SQVTM, ANQGSEA. V gave up 8 bases and J gave up 2 bases, with 9 bases separating them. The chain's CDR3 is CSTATNTEAFF. The DNA for the CDR3 is TGCAGCACTGCCACTAACACTGAAGCTTTCTTT.

This clonotype came up a few times. V is TRBV19 and J is TRBJ1-1; D is ambiguous. The CDR3 contains 12 residues. The germline V gene encodes CDR1 LNHDA and CDR2 SQIVND (reference sequence). With 3 bases removed from V and 5 bases from J, the gap between germline ends came to 7 bases. This chain's CDR3 is CASSIGLTEAFF. CDR3 in DNA: TGTGCCAGTAGTATTGGACTTACTGAAGCTTTCTTT.

This clonotype came up a few times. This chain links TRBV20-1 with TRBJ1-1, with TRBD1 matching over 10 bases. There are 14 residues in the CDR3. Trimming at V came to 3 bases and at J to 0 bases, leaving 1 base not matched to a gene. Per germline, CDR1 DFQATT and CDR2 SNEGSKA (reference sequence). The CDR3 DNA reads TGCAGTGCTAGGGACAGGGGGTTGAACACTGAAGCTTTCTTT. As protein: CSARDRGLNTEAFF.

The chain recombines TRBV7-8 with TRBJ2-1; 9 bases are a match to TRBD2. V lost 5 bases and J lost 6; bases outside the gene matches: 8. CDR1 SGHVS and CDR2 FQNEAQ come from the germline V gene. This CDR3 contains 15 residues. In nucleotides, the CDR3 is TGTGCCAGCAGCACCGGGACTAGCCTCGTCAATGAGCAGTTCTTC. Protein: CASSTGTSLVNEQFF. The full variable domain, in which reference TRBV7-8 and TRBJ2-1 provide the parts outside the CDR3, is GAGVSQSPRYKVAKRGQDVALRCDPISGHVSLFWYQQALGQGPEFLTYFQNEAQLDKSGLPSDRFFAERPEGSVSTLKIQRTQQEDSAVYLCASSTGTSLVNEQFFGPGTRLTVL.